These T cell receptor beta chains were read from a single sample in a study of memory CD4+ T cells and cytomegalovirus serostatus. The assay was immunoSEQ multiplex PCR, and TCRdb's table has in-frame clones only and misses some. The repertoire consists of about 42,000 clones, with just under 80% occurring once and the leading ten covering less than 0.6%. Specimen: memory CD4+ T cells from blood. Receptors were obtained from an adult in good health and CMV-seronegative. CDR3s include the opening cysteine and the closing phenylalanine or tryptophan. A D gene is named only where the DNA matches it firmly. The size entry is marked missing in some rows and otherwise reads once, few, many or a size class.

CDR3: CASSPVRGPYTEAFF
DNA: TGTGCCAGCAGCCCTGTTAGGGGGCCGTATACTGAAGCTTTCTTT
D: TRBD1
J: TRBJ1-1
size: once
V: TRBV9

CDR3: CASSLGLAETQYF
DNA: TGTGCCAGCAGCCTGGGACTAGCTGAGACCCAGTACTTC
D: TRBD2
J: TRBJ2-5
size: -
V: TRBV11-3

CDR3: CASSYRQGSNEKLFF
DNA: TGTGCCAGCAGTTATCGACAGGGGTCAAATGAAAAACTGTTTTTT
D: TRBD1
J: TRBJ1-4
size: -
V: TRBV7-9

CDR3: CASRDDRVLTEAFF
DNA: TGTGCCAGCAGGGACGACAGGGTCCTTACTGAAGCTTTCTTT
D: TRBD1
J: TRBJ1-1
size: few
V: TRBV7-8

CDR3: CASSPPGGLNQPQHF
DNA: TGTGCCAGCAGCCCCCCAGGGGGCCTCAATCAGCCCCAGCATTTT
D: TRBD1
J: TRBJ1-5
size: few
V: TRBV6-6

CDR3: CASSPRGGRNQPQHF
DNA: TGTGCCAGCAGTCCTCGTGGGGGGCGCAATCAGCCCCAGCATTTT
D: -
J: TRBJ1-5
size: few
V: TRBV6-4

CDR3: CASQGRGLAAYEQYF
DNA: TGTGCCAGCCAAGGACGGGGACTAGCGGCCTACGAGCAGTACTTC
D: TRBD2
J: TRBJ2-7
size: -
V: TRBV6-5

CDR3: CASSLTWQRSYEQYF
DNA: TGTGCCAGCAGCCTAACGTGGCAGCGGTCCTACGAGCAGTACTTC
D: -
J: TRBJ2-7
size: -
V: TRBV5-5

CDR3: CASSATMNTEAFF
DNA: TGTGCCAGCAGCGCGACGATGAACACTGAAGCTTTCTTT
D: -
J: TRBJ1-1
size: -
V: TRBV6-1

CDR3: CASTLTPGTNEKLFF
DNA: TGTGCCAGCACCCTAACCCCTGGAACCAATGAAAAACTGTTTTTT
D: -
J: TRBJ1-4
size: -
V: TRBV2

CDR3: CASGFGVDSEAFF
DNA: TGTGCTAGTGGTTTTGGGGTCGACAGTGAAGCTTTCTTT
D: -
J: TRBJ1-1
size: -
V: TRBV12-5

CDR3: CASRGPYTEAFF
DNA: TGCGCCAGCCGCGGACCTTATACTGAAGCTTTCTTT
D: -
J: TRBJ1-1
size: -
V: TRBV10-2

CDR3: CASSPVGLNYGYTF
DNA: TGCGCCAGCAGCCCCGTCGGGCTAAACTATGGCTACACCTTC
D: -
J: TRBJ1-2
size: -
V: TRBV4-1

CDR3: CASMDAGGSSGNTIYF
DNA: TGTGCCAGCATGGACGCCGGGGGGAGCTCTGGAAACACCATATATTTT
D: -
J: TRBJ1-3
size: -
V: TRBV28

CDR3: CASRGRLKNDYEQYF
DNA: TGTGCCAGCAGGGGACGGCTCAAAAACGATTACGAGCAGTACTTC
D: -
J: TRBJ2-7
size: once
V: TRBV2

CDR3: CASSKGLYSNQPQHF
DNA: TGTGCCAGCAGCAAGGGTCTTTATAGCAATCAGCCCCAGCATTTT
D: -
J: TRBJ1-5
size: -
V: TRBV5-8

CDR3: CASSPGGPQETQYF
DNA: TGCGCCAGCAGCCCCGGGGGGCCGCAAGAGACCCAGTACTTC
D: -
J: TRBJ2-5
size: -
V: TRBV5-1

CDR3: CASSQGRGSQYF
DNA: TGTGCCAGCAGCCAAGGACGGGGGTCGCAGTATTTT
D: -
J: TRBJ2-3
size: -
V: TRBV14

CDR3: CASSPSALGANEQYF
DNA: TGTGCCAGCAGTCCCTCTGCGCTCGGGGCTAACGAGCAGTACTTC
D: -
J: TRBJ2-7
size: -
V: TRBV6-5

CDR3: CASKKEQGSYEQYF
DNA: TGTGCCAGCAAAAAAGAACAGGGGTCCTACGAGCAGTACTTC
D: TRBD1
J: TRBJ2-7
size: -
V: TRBV6-1

CDR3: CASSLASQSYNEQFF
DNA: TGCGCCAGCAGCTTGGCCTCCCAATCCTACAATGAGCAGTTCTTC
D: -
J: TRBJ2-1
size: -
V: TRBV5-1

CDR3: CASSFWGIHEQYF
DNA: TGTGCCAGCAGCTTCTGGGGGATCCACGAGCAGTACTTC
D: -
J: TRBJ2-7
size: -
V: TRBV7-9

CDR3: CASSRTGVTYEQYF
DNA: TGTGCCAGCAGTAGAACAGGGGTCACCTACGAGCAGTACTTC
D: TRBD1
J: TRBJ2-7
size: -
V: TRBV2

CDR3: CASSISKGRPGPGANVLTF
DNA: TGTGCCAGTAGTATAAGTAAGGGTAGGCCGGGGCCTGGGGCCAACGTCCTGACTTTC
D: -
J: TRBJ2-6
size: few
V: TRBV19

CDR3: CASSGNTEAFF
DNA: TGCGCCAGCAGCGGGAACACTGAAGCTTTCTTT
D: -
J: TRBJ1-1
size: once
V: TRBV5-1

CDR3: CASSYRGGNQPQHF
DNA: TGTGCCAGCAGTTATAGGGGGGGAAATCAGCCCCAGCATTTT
D: -
J: TRBJ1-5
size: -
V: TRBV27